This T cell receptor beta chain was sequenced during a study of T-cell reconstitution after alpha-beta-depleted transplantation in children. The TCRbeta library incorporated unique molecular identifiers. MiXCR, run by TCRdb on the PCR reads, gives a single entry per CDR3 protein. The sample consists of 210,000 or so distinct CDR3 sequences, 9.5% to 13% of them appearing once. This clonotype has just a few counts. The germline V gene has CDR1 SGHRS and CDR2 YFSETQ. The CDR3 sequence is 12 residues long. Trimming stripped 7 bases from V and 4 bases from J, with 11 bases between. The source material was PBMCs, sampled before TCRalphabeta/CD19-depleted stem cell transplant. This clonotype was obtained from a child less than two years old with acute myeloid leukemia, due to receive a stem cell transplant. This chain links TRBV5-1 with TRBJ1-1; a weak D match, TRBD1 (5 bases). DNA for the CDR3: TGCGCCAGCTTGGACACGGGCACTGAAGCTTTCTTT. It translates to CASLDTGTEAFF.